Listed below are T cell receptor beta chains from one sample, sequenced in a study of response to subunit inactivated influenza vaccine. TCRdb used MiXCR to reprocess the RT-PCR reads, holding one entry per CDR3 protein. This sample yields 550,000 to 800,000 distinct CDR3 sequences, of which approximately 15% are seen a single time; 11% belongs to the top ten. This material consisted of PBMCs from blood, taken about 11 days after vaccination. All receptors derive from a man aged 50-59 years who received an inactivated influenza vaccine. The CDR3 runs from the conserved cysteine through the conserved F or W. A D gene is named only where the DNA matches it firmly. Some rows mark clone size as missing; the rest say once, few, many or name a class of expanded clone.

clone_size | cdr3_length | d_call | j_call | v_call | cdr3_aa | cdr3_nt
few | 12 | NA | TRBJ2-1 | TRBV7-9 | CASSFPLVEQFF | TGTGCCAGCAGCTTTCCGCTAGTTGAGCAGTTCTTC
NA | 15 | NA | TRBJ1-2 | TRBV11-2 | CASSSVRWGPDGYTF | TGTGCCAGCAGCTCCGTCCGGTGGGGACCGGATGGCTACACCTTC
NA | 14 | NA | TRBJ2-1 | TRBV5-1 | CASSTQGPYNEQFF | TGCGCCAGCAGTACACAGGGCCCCTACAATGAGCAGTTCTTC
NA | 13 | NA | TRBJ2-1 | TRBV25-1 | CASSEYLRNEQSF | TGTGCCAGCAGTGAATATCTGCGAAATGAGCAGTCCTTC
few | 14 | NA | TRBJ2-3 | TRBV3-1 | CASSLHPSTDTQYF | TGTGCCAGCAGCCTCCACCCTAGCACAGATACGCAGTATTTT
NA | 15 | NA | TRBJ2-7 | TRBV15 | CATSREKTGPYEQYF | TGTGCCACCAGCAGGGAAAAGACAGGTCCCTACGAGCAGTACTTC
NA | 12 | NA | TRBJ2-3 | TRBV10-3 | CAISDEVDTQYF | TGTGCCATCAGTGATGAGGTCGATACGCAGTATTTT
few | 12 | NA | TRBJ2-7 | TRBV12-3/TRBV12-4 | CASSLGPIEQYF | TGTGCCAGCAGCCTGGGACCAATCGAGCAGTACTTC
few | 17 | NA | TRBJ2-1 | TRBV7-9 | CASSRFFVLAGQNEQFF | TGTGCCAGCAGCCGATTTTTCGTGCTAGCTGGCCAGAATGAGCAGTTCTTC
NA | 15 | TRBD2 | TRBJ2-2 | TRBV27 | CASSSLAGGAGELFF | TGTGCCAGCAGTTCACTAGCGGGAGGGGCCGGGGAGCTGTTTTTT
few | 16 | NA | TRBJ2-2 | TRBV14 | CASSPWGQGNTGELFF | TGTGCCAGCAGCCCCTGGGGGCAGGGTAACACCGGGGAGCTGTTTTTT
NA | 12 | NA | TRBJ2-1 | TRBV20-1 | CSASGGPGEQFF | TGCAGTGCTAGCGGGGGGCCGGGTGAGCAGTTCTTC
few | 13 | TRBD2 | TRBJ2-2 | TRBV7-2 | CASSPAGAGELFF | TGTGCCAGCAGCCCTGCGGGGGCCGGGGAGCTGTTTTTT
NA | 17 | NA | TRBJ2-5 | TRBV24-1 | CATSDRGDWDLIGTQYF | TGTGCCACCAGTGACCGTGGGGACTGGGACTTAATAGGGACCCAGTACTTC
NA | 16 | TRBD2 | TRBJ2-1 | TRBV18 | CASSPIGGTSSVEQFF | TGTGCCAGCTCACCTATAGGTGGGACTAGTTCGGTTGAGCAGTTCTTC
few | 12 | NA | TRBJ2-1 | TRBV4-3 | CASSEGDNEQFF | TGCGCCAGCAGCGAGGGTGACAATGAGCAGTTCTTC
NA | 15 | TRBD1 | TRBJ2-3 | TRBV5-1 | CASSHQGAVGDTQYF | TGCGCCAGCAGCCATCAGGGGGCAGTTGGAGATACGCAGTATTTT
NA | 17 | TRBD2 | TRBJ2-5 | TRBV5-1 | CASSLQASGSTQETQYF | TGCGCCAGCAGCTTGCAGGCTAGCGGGAGCACTCAAGAGACCCAGTACTTC
few | 18 | TRBD1 | TRBJ1-2 | TRBV6-1 | CASSEAILTGVNYYGYTF | TGTGCCAGCAGTGAAGCTATACTGACAGGGGTGAACTACTATGGCTACACCTTC
NA | 16 | TRBD1 | TRBJ2-7 | TRBV7-8 | CASSLATGTGRYEQYF | TGTGCCAGCAGCTTAGCGACCGGGACAGGCCGTTACGAGCAGTACTTC
many | 17 | TRBD2 | TRBJ2-3 | TRBV12-3/TRBV12-4 | CASSSPLAGGPLDTQYF | TGTGCCAGCAGCTCCCCCCTGGCGGGAGGGCCTCTGGATACGCAGTATTTT
NA | 11 | NA | TRBJ2-1 | TRBV30 | CARTGGGEQFF | TGTGCCCGGACGGGGGGCGGTGAGCAGTTCTTC
NA | 15 | NA | TRBJ2-2 | TRBV20-1 | CSARRGGPGTGELFF | TGCAGTGCTAGAAGGGGGGGCCCGGGCACCGGGGAGCTGTTTTTT
few | 14 | TRBD1 | TRBJ1-6 | TRBV20-1 | CSAEDRTKNSPLHF | TGCAGTGCTGAGGACAGGACGAAGAATTCACCCCTCCACTTT
NA | 13 | TRBD1 | TRBJ2-7 | TRBV20-1 | CSASWTGSREQYF | TGCAGTGCTAGCTGGACAGGGTCCCGCGAGCAGTACTTC
few | 13 | NA | TRBJ2-2 | TRBV5-5 | CASSFLKAGELFF | TGTGCCAGCAGCTTTCTCAAAGCCGGGGAGCTGTTTTTT
many | 15 | NA | TRBJ2-7 | TRBV7-8 | CASSLRGPSSYEQYF | TGTGCCAGCAGTTTGAGGGGCCCGAGCTCCTACGAGCAGTACTTC
NA | 12 | NA | TRBJ1-2 | TRBV12-3/TRBV12-4 | CASSAGSYGYTF | TGTGCCAGCAGCGCGGGGTCCTATGGCTACACCTTC
NA | 15 | NA | TRBJ1-4 | TRBV4-3 | CASSQDRGTNEKLFF | TGCGCCAGCAGCCAAGATAGGGGAACTAATGAAAAACTGTTTTTT
NA | 15 | TRBD2 | TRBJ2-5 | TRBV20-1 | CSASTETSGSGSQYF | TGCAGTGCTTCAACTGAGACTAGCGGGTCAGGGTCCCAGTACTTC
NA | 15 | NA | TRBJ2-3 | TRBV5-1 | CASRGAPLNTDTQYF | TGCGCCAGCCGGGGAGCCCCCCTTAACACAGATACGCAGTATTTT
NA | 16 | TRBD2 | TRBJ2-7 | TRBV20-1 | CSARTGTSGTIYEQYF | TGCAGTGCTAGGACCGGGACTAGCGGGACCATCTACGAGCAGTACTTC
few | 15 | NA | TRBJ1-2 | TRBV7-2 | CASSPSYGGDYGYTF | TGTGCCAGCAGCCCCTCATACGGGGGTGACTATGGCTACACCTTC
NA | 14 | NA | TRBJ2-7 | TRBV10-3 | CAISESGLRREQYF | TGTGCCATCAGTGAGTCGGGACTTCGGCGCGAGCAGTACTTC
NA | 16 | TRBD2 | TRBJ2-7 | TRBV20-1 | CSARPLASGVAYEQYF | TGCAGTGCTAGGCCGCTAGCTAGCGGGGTAGCCTACGAGCAGTACTTC
NA | 16 | TRBD1 | TRBJ1-1 | TRBV30 | CAWSPMTGAYNTEAFF | TGTGCCTGGAGTCCTATGACAGGGGCGTACAACACTGAAGCTTTCTTT
few | 13 | TRBD2 | TRBJ2-5 | TRBV5-1 | CASQRGKQETQYF | TGCGCCAGCCAGCGGGGGAAGCAAGAGACCCAGTACTTC
few | 14 | NA | TRBJ1-1 | TRBV29-1 | CSVEMRQANTEAFF | TGCAGCGTTGAAATGCGTCAGGCGAACACTGAAGCTTTCTTT
NA | 17 | NA | TRBJ2-3 | TRBV15 | CATSRDHGPISTDTQYF | TGTGCCACCAGCAGAGATCACGGACCCATTAGCACAGATACGCAGTATTTT